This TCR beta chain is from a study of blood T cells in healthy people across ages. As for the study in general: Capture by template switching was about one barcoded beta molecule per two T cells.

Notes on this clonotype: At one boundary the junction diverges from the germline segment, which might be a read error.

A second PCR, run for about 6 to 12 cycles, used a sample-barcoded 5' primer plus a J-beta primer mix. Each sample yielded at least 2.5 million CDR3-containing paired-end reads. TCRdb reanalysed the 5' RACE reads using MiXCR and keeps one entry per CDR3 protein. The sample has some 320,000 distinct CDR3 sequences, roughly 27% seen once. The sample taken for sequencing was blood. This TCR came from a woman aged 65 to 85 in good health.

CDR3 in amino acids: CASSPVLKRTVF. In DNA, the CDR3 is TGTGCCAGCAGCCCAGTCCTGAAAAGGACTGTTTTT. The chain joins TRBV7-9 to TRBJ1-4; no reliable D call. This CDR3 spans 12 amino acids. CDR1 is SEHNR, CDR2 FQNEAQ, per germline (reference sequence). Combining the CDR3 with reference TRBV7-9 and TRBJ1-4 gives the whole variable domain DTGVSQNPRHKITKRGQNVTFRCDPISEHNRLYWYRQTLGQGPEFLTYFQNEAQLEKSRLLSDRFSAERPKGSFSTLEIQRTEQGDSAMYLCASSPVLKRTVFGSGTQLSVL.